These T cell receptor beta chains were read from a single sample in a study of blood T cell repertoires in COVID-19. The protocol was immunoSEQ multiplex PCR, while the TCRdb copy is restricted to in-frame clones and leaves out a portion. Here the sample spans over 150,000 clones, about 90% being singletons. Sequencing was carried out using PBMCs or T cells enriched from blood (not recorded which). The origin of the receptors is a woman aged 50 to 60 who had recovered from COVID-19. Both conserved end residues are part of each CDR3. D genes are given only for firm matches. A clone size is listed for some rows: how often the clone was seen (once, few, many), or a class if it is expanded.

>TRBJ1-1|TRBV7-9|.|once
CASSFQGLNTEAFF
TGTGCCAGCAGCTTTCAGGGGTTGAACACTGAAGCTTTCTTT
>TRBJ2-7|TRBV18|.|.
CASSPRALGDEQYF
TGTGCCAGCTCACCTAGGGCTCTAGGGGACGAGCAGTACTTC
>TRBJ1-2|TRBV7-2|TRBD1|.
CASSPGQGFYGYTF
TGTGCCAGCAGTCCGGGACAGGGGTTCTATGGCTACACCTTC
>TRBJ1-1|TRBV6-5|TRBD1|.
CASSRTGGAGTEAFF
TGTGCCAGCAGTCGGACAGGGGGCGCGGGCACTGAAGCTTTCTTT
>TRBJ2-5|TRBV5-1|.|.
CASSSGRMAKETQYF
TGCGCCAGCAGCTCAGGGCGGATGGCTAAAGAGACCCAGTACTTC
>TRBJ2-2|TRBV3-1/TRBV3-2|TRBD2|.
CASSQDGQTSGRTGELFF
TGTGCCAGCAGCCAAGATGGCCAAACTAGCGGGAGGACCGGGGAGCTGTTTTTT
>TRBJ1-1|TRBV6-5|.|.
CASSQGVANTEAFF
TGTGCCAGCTCTCAAGGGGTGGCGAACACTGAAGCTTTCTTT
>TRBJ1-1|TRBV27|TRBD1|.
CASSLQGDTEAFF
TGTGCCAGCAGTTTACAGGGGGACACTGAAGCTTTCTTT
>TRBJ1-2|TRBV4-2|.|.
CASSPRGGTNYGYTF
TGTGCCAGCAGCCCCCGGGGGGGGACTAACTATGGCTACACCTTC
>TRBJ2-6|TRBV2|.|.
CASSDSPSGANVLTF
TGTGCCAGCAGTGATTCTCCTTCTGGGGCCAACGTCCTGACTTTC
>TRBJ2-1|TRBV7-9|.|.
CASATSRRRDEQFF
TGTGCCAGCGCGACCTCTCGGAGGCGGGATGAGCAGTTCTTC
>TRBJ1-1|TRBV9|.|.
CASTSPYNTEAFF
TGTGCCAGCACCTCTCCCTACAACACTGAAGCTTTCTTT
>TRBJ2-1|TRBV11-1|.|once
CASSRDRYNEQFF
TGTGCCAGCAGCAGAGACAGATACAATGAGCAGTTCTTC
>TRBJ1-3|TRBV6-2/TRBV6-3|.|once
CASSSGQISGNTIYF
TGTGCCAGCAGTTCGGGACAAATCTCTGGAAACACCATATATTTT
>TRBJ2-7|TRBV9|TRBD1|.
CASSVSGTEYYEQYF
TGTGCCAGCAGCGTATCCGGGACAGAATACTACGAGCAGTACTTC
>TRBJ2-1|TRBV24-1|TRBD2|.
CATSDYLSGTEQFF
TGTGCCACCAGTGACTATCTTAGCGGGACTGAGCAGTTCTTC
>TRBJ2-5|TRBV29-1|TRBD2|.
CSSGTGGETQYF
TGCAGCTCTGGGACGGGGGGAGAGACCCAGTACTTC
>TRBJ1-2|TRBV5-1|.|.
CASSLAEVGSLGYTF
TGCGCCAGCAGCTTGGCCGAGGTGGGGAGCCTTGGCTACACCTTC
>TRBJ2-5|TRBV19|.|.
CASSIRETQYF
TGTGCCAGTAGTATCCGAGAGACCCAGTACTTC
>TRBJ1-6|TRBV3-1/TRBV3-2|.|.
CASTRRGSNSPLHF
TGTGCCAGCACCCGTAGAGGGTCGAATTCACCCCTCCACTTT
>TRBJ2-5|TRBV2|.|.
CASSDQAGTQYF
TGTGCCAGCAGTGACCAGGCAGGGACCCAGTACTTC
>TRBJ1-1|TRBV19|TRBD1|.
CASNTGAMNTEAFF
TGTGCCAGTAACACAGGGGCAATGAACACTGAAGCTTTCTTT
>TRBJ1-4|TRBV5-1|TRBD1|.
CASSPGTGTEKLFF
TGCGCCAGCAGCCCCGGGACAGGGACTGAAAAACTGTTTTTT
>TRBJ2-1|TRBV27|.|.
CASRDGQTTYNEQFF
TGTGCCAGCAGGGATGGACAGACGACCTACAATGAGCAGTTCTTC
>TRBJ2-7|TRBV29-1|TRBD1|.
CSGVGTENYEQYF
TGCAGCGGGGTAGGGACAGAAAACTACGAGCAGTACTTC
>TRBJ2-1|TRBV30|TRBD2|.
CAWRGDRLAGANEQFF
TGTGCCTGGAGAGGGGATCGACTAGCGGGAGCCAATGAGCAGTTCTTC
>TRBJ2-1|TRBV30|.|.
CAWSGHSGGYNEQFF
TGTGCCTGGAGTGGGCATAGCGGAGGGTACAATGAGCAGTTCTTC
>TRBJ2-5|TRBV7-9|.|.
CASSPTRLGRETQYF
TGTGCCAGCAGCCCAACACGACTGGGGCGAGAGACCCAGTACTTC
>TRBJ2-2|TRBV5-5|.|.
CASTPRGNANTGELFF
TGTGCCAGCACCCCGAGGGGGAACGCGAACACCGGGGAGCTGTTTTTT
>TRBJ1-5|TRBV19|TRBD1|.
CASSPHPDRGDQPQHF
TGTGCCAGTAGTCCCCACCCGGACAGGGGTGATCAGCCCCAGCATTTT
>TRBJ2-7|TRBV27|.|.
CASSIQGGEQYF
TGTGCCAGCAGTATACAGGGTGGCGAGCAGTACTTC
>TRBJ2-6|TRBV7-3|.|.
CASSLTDSGANVLTF
TGTGCCAGCAGCTTGACAGACTCTGGGGCCAACGTCCTGACTTTC
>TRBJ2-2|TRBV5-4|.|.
CASSLGWEYGELFF
TGTGCCAGCAGCTTGGGCTGGGAGTACGGGGAGCTGTTTTTT
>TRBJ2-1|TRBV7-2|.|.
CASSFRGTGQEQFF
TGTGCCAGCAGCTTCCGTGGGACCGGACAGGAGCAGTTCTTC
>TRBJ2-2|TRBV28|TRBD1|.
CASSSTGTVNTGELFF
TGTGCCAGCAGTTCGACCGGGACAGTGAACACCGGGGAGCTGTTTTTT
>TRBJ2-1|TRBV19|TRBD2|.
CASSKSGSRYNEQFF
TGTGCCAGTAGTAAAAGCGGGAGCCGTTACAATGAGCAGTTCTTC
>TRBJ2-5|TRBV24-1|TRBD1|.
CATGTDLGTQYF
TGTGCCACCGGGACAGACCTCGGGACCCAGTACTTC
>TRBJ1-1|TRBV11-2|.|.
CASSLFRATEAFF
TGTGCCAGCAGCTTATTCAGGGCCACTGAAGCTTTCTTT
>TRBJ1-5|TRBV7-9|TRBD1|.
CASSPQGAQPQHF
TGTGCCAGCAGCCCACAGGGGGCTCAGCCCCAGCATTTT
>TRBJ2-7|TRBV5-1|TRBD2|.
CASSLGAGVGYEQYF
TGCGCCAGCAGCTTGGGGGCGGGAGTGGGGTACGAGCAGTACTTC
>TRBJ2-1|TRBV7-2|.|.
CASNPASGNKQFF
TGTGCCAGCAATCCCGCGTCGGGTAATAAGCAGTTCTTC